This T cell receptor beta chain was identified during a study of beta chain features in type 1 diabetes. For the study at large: On cell yields, gender and age, patients and healthy donors were similar.

Turning to this clone: Its antigen is unknown.

Expressed TCRB transcripts were sequenced, since all the RNA that had been isolated was reverse transcribed. Only in-frame clones appear in the TCRdb table, and some are missing; sequencing was by immunoSEQ multiplex PCR. The data show roughly 170,000 clones, roughly an eighth seen once. The germline V gene has CDR1 SGHNT and CDR2 YYREEE (reference sequence). V gave up 3 bases and J gave up 8 bases, with 12 bases separating them. CDR3 length: 13 amino acids. Notes on the study in general: The VDJ junctions of type 1 diabetes patients carried fewer insertions and more deletions. Significant though moderate, a shortening of TCRB CDR3s appeared in all four CD4+ subsets of Type 1 diabetes patients.

Sorting with CD45RO/CCR7/CD25/CD127/CD95/CD27 yielded naive, central memory, regulatory and stem-like memory CD4+ cells. V usage is TRBV5-4 and J usage is TRBJ2-4, with a possible D match to TRBD2 (5 bases). The sequenced sample was central memory CD4+ T cells from blood. The TCR was taken from a woman between 18 and 30 years old in good health. CDR3 bases: TGTGCCAGCAGCTCGGACTTCCTGGACATTCAGTACTTC. This translates into CASSSDFLDIQYF.